Reported below is one T cell receptor (beta chain). Its antigen is unknown. Nothing much larger sits one base from this clone, and base qualities are not available. These data originate in a study of T cells in narcolepsy (dated by TCRdb to the late 2010s). Notes on the research overall: Healthy control donors were enrolled in the study alongside patients who had narcolepsy type 1 or type 2 (NT1, NT2). The study used TCR Vbeta sequencing to track clonotypes in blood and CSF while looking for autoreactive T cells in narcolepsy patients that target self-antigens of hypocretin neurons (hypocretin, TRIB2). General study outcomes and caveats: Patients and controls had comparable numbers of sequenced blood memory CD4+ clonotypes, averaging about 40,000 and 33,000, respectively. Autoreactive clonotypes were reported to be detected serially in the blood of the same patients and of different patients, but not in the blood of healthy controls. Plots comparing CSF and blood CD4+ T cell clonotypes from the same patient highlighted HCRT-specific and TRIB2-specific autoreactive clonotypes. Some blood memory CD4+ repertoires from patients and controls contained no sequences matching autoreactive T cell clones.

In the germline V gene (reference sequence), CDR1 corresponds to SGHNT and CDR2 to YYREEE. Cut back by 3 bases and 9 bases, the V and J ends lie 19 bases apart. The cysteine opens and the phenylalanine closes a CDR3 of 15 amino acids. This entry keeps only the CDR3 DNA: 45 bases, framed from base 1. Receptors were amplified or captured by the immunoSEQ multiplex PCR assay. TCRdb stores this immuneACCESS table with in-frame sequences only. Part of the clones is absent; in the studies checked, under half of the shortfall reflects unresolved V genes, and no reason is known for the rest. For this sample the table gives 30,000 or so clones, of which roughly four fifths were detected only once. The biggest ten clones account for around 0.85% of the sample. Memory CD4+ T cells were sorted ex vivo from peripheral blood of narcolepsy patients and healthy controls for TCR Vbeta sequencing.

This clonotype was sampled from a human donor with narcolepsy. The rearranged chain carries TRBV5-4 and TRBJ2-1, with the D gene uncertain. Input material: CD45RA- memory CD4+ T cells from PBMCs. The meaning of the sample's cell subset or site label: memory T cells sorted ex vivo from peripheral blood. The CDR3 reads CASSSPQPLNTEQFF. At the DNA level, the sequence is TGTGCCAGCAGCTCCCCCCAACCCCTAAACACTGAGCAGTTCTTC.